The text below deals with one T cell receptor beta chain. What it binds is unknown. This sample is part of a study of yellow fever vaccine responses in identical twins. CDR3 size: 14 residues. From germline, CDR1 is SQVTM and CDR2 ANQGSEA. Deletions cut 6 bases from V and 0 bases from J, with 14 bases between. Broader study findings: Each twin's T cell response to the vaccine was reported to look partly convergent and partly personalized.

Using its own MiXCR run on the RT-PCR reads, TCRdb lists one record per CDR3 protein. This repertoire shows fewer than 35,000 distinct CDR3 sequences, roughly three fifths found once; its top ten account for 4.5%. Sequences were derived from T cells from blood (PBMCs), unsorted or a sorted subset (not recorded which), sampled before or after yellow fever vaccination (not recorded which). This TCR was sampled from a woman between 18 and 29 years old who received the yellow fever vaccine. The chain uses TRBV29-1 and TRBJ1-1; D uncertain. The chain's CDR3 is CSVTGLGLNTEAFF. The CDR3 coding sequence is TGCAGCGTAACCGGCCTGGGTCTGAACACTGAAGCTTTCTTT.